The T cell receptor (beta chain) under discussion was sequenced for a study of T cells in Graves' hyperthyroidism and ophthalmopathy. Study-wide results and limits: Ophthalmopathy onset followed model prediction by a median around 6.6 months. In blood, most of the thyroid clonotypes expanded above 0.001 were also present.

The investigators amplified TCR beta CDR3 regions from RNA transcripts. The HTBI primer set drove a first-round RT-PCR of the TCR CDR3. TCRdb reanalysed the multiplex PCR reads using MiXCR and keeps one entry per CDR3 protein. This table has roughly 400,000 distinct CDR3 sequences, over 12% appearing once. This clonotype was seen a single time. Its target is unknown. Trimming removed 1 base at V and 2 bases at J, with 21 bases between. Per the germline V gene, CDR1 is MGHRA and CDR2 is YSYEKL. The CDR3 totals 18 residues. Those patients with uncontrolled infection, other autoimmune disease, pregnancy or lactation were excluded. It was less than 13 ml of fresh peripheral blood that supplied the PBMCs.

The chain combines TRBV4-1 with TRBJ2-7; D may be TRBD2 (11 bases). The receptor was derived from a man aged 45-65 years with Graves' ophthalmopathy. The material sequenced was blood. CDR3 sequence reads: CASSQVIAGGTGAYEQYF. The CDR3 nucleotides are TGCGCCAGCAGCCAAGTTATAGCGGGAGGGACAGGGGCCTACGAGCAGTACTTC.